The clone carrying this T cell receptor beta chain was seen repeatedly, ten times or more. This sample is drawn from a study of blood T cells in healthy people across ages. It was with a sample-barcoded 5' primer and a J-beta primer mix that a second PCR of roughly 7 to 11 cycles was run. All cDNA molecules were each tagged by a template-switch adaptor with 12 random nucleotides. TCRdb ran MiXCR on the 5' RACE reads and lists one entry per CDR3 protein. The table lists 630,000 or so distinct CDR3 sequences, about 34% of them singletons. CDR3 length: 15 amino acids. Trimming left V 1 base short and J 2 bases short, with 10 bases between. CDR1 LGHNA and CDR2 YSLEER come from the germline V gene.

This chain uses TRBV4-3 with TRBJ2-3; D remains ambiguous. Sequenced material: blood. This TCR was recovered from a woman older than 75 in good health. The DNA of the CDR3 is TGCGCCAGCAGCCAAGGGGTGGGATACACAGATACGCAGTATTTT. It translates to CASSQGVGYTDTQYF.